One and the same sample provided the 24 T cell receptor beta chains below, sequenced in a study of T cell repertoires in cytomegalovirus infection (dated by TCRdb to the late 2010s). The sequencing machine was an Illumina HiSeq 1500. TCRdb took the public reads, trimmed them with fastp at Q25, ran MiXCR for clone calling and kept in-frame beta chains. Every CDR3 protein is listed once, alongside the most common genes and DNA of its rows. Recorded for this sample are around 440,000 distinct CDR3 sequences; 11% of them occurred a single time. The ten largest clones take up 10% of the sample. Input material: PBMCs. These TCRs come from a human donor in good health (CMV status not recorded). Some clones in this sample may be carry-over from other donors' samples.

This clonotype appeared many times. This sequence may be a read error, since a much larger clone differs from it by one base. The chain combines TRBV2 with TRBJ1-1; maybe TRBD1 (6 bases). V shed 6 bases and J shed 1 base, with 9 bases lying between them. Looked up from germline, CDR1 is SNHLY and CDR2 is FYNNEI. The CDR3 contains 13 residues. The CDR3: CASRRQENTEAFF. Here the CDR3 DNA reads TGTGCCAGCAGACGACAGGAGAACACTGAAGCTTTCTTT.

This clonotype occurred many times. This rearrangement joins TRBV5-4 to TRBJ1-2; TRBD1 aligns across 7 bases. The CDR3 runs to 16 residues. Germline V gene sequence: CDR1 SGHNT, CDR2 YYREEE (reference sequence). V gave up 4 bases and J gave up 2 bases; unmatched junction bases: 11. The DNA for the CDR3 is TGTGCCAGCAGCCCCTCGAATCGACAGGGCAACTATGGCTACACCTTC. Translated, it gives CASSPSNRQGNYGYTF.

In its sample, this clonotype was seen many times. The J gene is TRBJ1-4, the V gene TRBV6-5; D not certain. The CDR3 is 15 amino acids. V dropped 0 bases and J dropped 0 bases, with 5 bases sitting between them. Germline lookup yields CDR1 MNHEY and CDR2 SVGAGI. The CDR3 region is CASSYSVSTNEKLFF. The CDR3 nucleotides read TGTGCCAGCAGTTACTCGGTCTCAACTAATGAAAAACTGTTTTTT.

In its sample, this clonotype was seen a few times. The gene calls are TRBV11-2 and TRBJ1-1; the D is unclear. Trimming took 4 bases from V and 5 from J, leaving 11 bases between them. The germline V gene encodes CDR1 SGHAT and CDR2 FQNNGV. This CDR3 region has 13 residues. CDR3 bases: TGTGCCAGCAGCTCGGGCCCCAGGACTGAAGCTTTCTTT. Protein: CASSSGPRTEAFF.

The CDR3 region is CASSTTLSQRARGDTQYF. The CDR3 region has the DNA TGCGCCAGCAGCACCACCCTATCCCAGCGGGCGCGAGGAGATACGCAGTATTTT. The chain has TRBV5-1 and TRBJ2-3, with D perhaps matching TRBD2 (6 bases). Germline V gene sequence: CDR1 SGHRS, CDR2 YFSETQ. Between the trimmed V and J ends, which lost 4 bases and 5 bases, there was a span of 26 bases. There are 18 residues in the CDR3.

This clonotype was seen many times. The V gene is TRBV7-6, the J gene TRBJ2-2; weak D call: TRBD1 (6 bases). The CDR3 has 14 residues. V gave up 4 bases and J gave up 4 bases, with 10 bases separating them. Germline V CDR1 and CDR2: SGHVS, FNYEAQ. CDR3 amino acids: CASSSDRGTGELFF. The CDR3 nucleotides read TGTGCCAGCAGCTCGGACAGAGGCACCGGGGAGCTGTTTTTT.

This clonotype was recorded at least ten times. The chain has TRBV7-9 and TRBJ2-3; 9 bases match TRBD1. Germline V gives CDR1 SEHNR, CDR2 FQNEAQ (reference sequence). This CDR3 contains 16 residues. Trimming removed 4 bases from V and 2 bases from J; junction bases left unmatched: 7. The CDR3, as DNA: TGTGCCAGCAGCTCCACCGGGACAGGGTACACAGATACGCAGTATTTT. Residues: CASSSTGTGYTDTQYF.

This clonotype was seen a handful of times. The CDR3 DNA is TGTGCCAGCAGCTTCCTGGCTAGCCGGAATATCAATGAGCAGTTCTTC. This gives the protein CASSFLASRNINEQFF. V is TRBV11-2 and J is TRBJ2-1; TRBD2 is a possible D gene (5 bases). Germline CDR1 and CDR2: SGHAT and FQNNGV. CDR3 size: 16 residues. Trimming removed 3 bases at V and 6 bases at J, with 18 bases between.

This clonotype was detected ten times or more. The chain uses TRBV19 and TRBJ2-3; 7 nucleotides line up with TRBD1. The CDR3 extends over 13 amino acids. The ends lost 10 bases at V and 4 bases at J; junction bases unmatched: 8. The germline gives CDR1 LNHDA, CDR2 SQIVND (reference sequence). The CDR3 spells CATSDRAADTQYF. The CDR3 bases are TGTGCCACCTCCGACAGGGCTGCAGATACGCAGTATTTT.

This clonotype was detected ten times or more. J is TRBJ2-6 and V is TRBV7-2; 7 bases match TRBD2. After removal of 5 bases from V and 8 bases from J, the junction contained 6 bases not matched to a gene. Germline V gene sequence: CDR1 SGHTA, CDR2 FQGNSA. CDR3 size: 14 residues. The CDR3: CASSTWEGSNVLTF. CDR3 nucleotides: TGTGCCAGCAGCACCTGGGAGGGTTCCAACGTCCTGACTTTC. Complete variable domain (other parts from reference TRBV7-2 and TRBJ2-6): GAGVSQSPSNKVTEKGKDVELRCDPISGHTALYWYRQSLGQGLEFLIYFQGNSAPDKSGLPSDRFSAERTGGSVSTLTIQRTQQEDSAVYLCASSTWEGSNVLTFGAGSRLTVL.

This chain joins TRBV5-6 and TRBJ1-2; 7 nucleotides align to TRBD1. The V gene end was trimmed by 1 base and the J gene end by 2 bases; junction bases not matched to a gene: 5. The germline V gene has CDR1 SGHDT and CDR2 YYEEEE. The CDR3 length is 15 residues. The CDR3 bases are TGTGCCAGCAGCTTGACCTCCAGGGGGAACTATGGCTACACCTTC. Amino acid sequence: CASSLTSRGNYGYTF. Complete variable domain (other parts from reference TRBV5-6 and TRBJ1-2): DAGVTQSPTHLIKTRGQQVTLRCSPKSGHDTVSWYQQALGQGPQFIFQYYEEEERQRGNFPDRFSGHQFPNYSSELNVNALLLGDSALYLCASSLTSRGNYGYTFGSGTRLTVV.

This clonotype has ten or more counts. The rearrangement joins TRBV7-2 to TRBJ2-7, with 11 bases that match TRBD2. CDR3 size: 16 residues. The germline V gene has CDR1 SGHTA and CDR2 FQGNSA. J lost 2 bases, V lost 6 bases, and 9 bases had no gene match. CDR3 amino acids: CASSPDRLAGTYEQYF. CDR3 bases: TGTGCCAGCAGTCCAGACCGACTAGCGGGAACCTACGAGCAGTACTTC.

This clonotype was detected many times. This chain uses TRBV11-2 with TRBJ2-2; no firm D call. The CDR3 runs 15 residues. Germline-derived CDR1 and CDR2 are SGHAT and FQNNGV. The ends were cut back, 2 bases at V and 4 bases at J, with 11 bases in the middle. In DNA form, the CDR3 reads TGTGCCAGCAGCTTAACAGAAATACTCACCGGGGAGCTGTTTTTT. Translated: CASSLTEILTGELFF.

The gene calls are TRBV20-1 and TRBJ2-3; D unresolved. Trimming stripped 6 bases from V and 7 bases from J, with 20 bases between. CDR3 length: 14 residues. Germline loops: CDR1 DFQATT, CDR2 SNEGSKA (reference sequence). The DNA of the CDR3 is TGCAGTGCGCCGGTCGAGCCCGTGGGTTATACGCAGTATTTT. Translated: CSAPVEPVGYTQYF.

This clonotype was picked up many times. The V call is TRBV7-2, the J call TRBJ2-7; 8 positions match TRBD2. The V and J ends lost 1 base and 2 bases, in that order; junction bases with no gene match: 4. CDR3 length: 15 residues. Looked up from germline, CDR1 is SGHTA and CDR2 is FQGNSA. CDR3 amino acids: CASSLELAVAYEQYF. CDR3 sequence (DNA): TGTGCCAGCAGCTTAGAACTAGCGGTAGCCTACGAGCAGTACTTC. The full variable domain, completed using reference TRBV7-2 and TRBJ2-7, is GAGVSQSPSNKVTEKGKDVELRCDPISGHTALYWYRQSLGQGLEFLIYFQGNSAPDKSGLPSDRFSAERTGGSVSTLTIQRTQQEDSAVYLCASSLELAVAYEQYFGPGTRLTVT.

This clonotype was counted at least ten times. The gene calls are TRBV19 and TRBJ2-1, with 11 bases fitting TRBD2. The V and J ends lost 1 base and 0 bases, in that order; junction bases with no gene match: 11. The CDR3 is 20 amino acids. CDR1 LNHDA and CDR2 SQIVND come from the germline V gene (reference sequence). CDR3 nucleotides: TGTGCCAGTAGTATAGGATTAGCGGGAGGGTCTCTGAGCTCCTACAATGAGCAGTTCTTC. The encoded protein is CASSIGLAGGSLSSYNEQFF.

This clonotype was seen ten or more times. This chain links TRBV7-9 with TRBJ2-3; 7 nucleotides agree with TRBD2. The germline V gene encodes CDR1 SEHNR and CDR2 FQNEAQ (reference sequence). CDR3 length: 17 amino acids. With 5 bases clipped from V and 5 bases from J, the junction kept 16 bases outside the gene matches. The CDR3 DNA sequence: TGTGCCAGCAGCCCCCGGTCGGGGCGGGAGAGGGGAGATACGCAGTATTTT. Amino acids: CASSPRSGRERGDTQYF.

V gene TRBV7-9 combines with J gene TRBJ2-4; no clear D gene. V gave up 4 bases and J gave up 2 bases, with 9 bases separating them. CDR1 SEHNR and CDR2 FQNEAQ come from the germline V gene (reference sequence). The CDR3 has 14 amino acids. CDR3 nucleotide sequence: TGTGCCAGCAGCTCCTCCAGTCCCAAAAACATTCAGTACTTC. Its translation is CASSSSSPKNIQYF.

CDR3 in amino acids: CATSDVYETQYF. The CDR3 DNA follows: TGTGCCACCAGTGATGTATACGAGACCCAGTACTTC. The J gene is TRBJ2-5, the V gene TRBV24-1; D gene uncertain. Trimming took 3 bases from V and 5 from J, leaving 6 bases between them. The CDR3 runs 12 residues. Germline loops: CDR1 KGHDR, CDR2 SFDVKD.

This clonotype was counted a few times. This chain links TRBV5-1 with TRBJ2-2; no clear D gene. V lost 0 bases to trimming and J lost 1 base, with 7 bases between them. Per the germline V gene, CDR1 is SGHRS and CDR2 is YFSETQ. This CDR3 is 15 amino acids long. The CDR3 loop is CASSLEQLNTGELFF. DNA of the CDR3: TGCGCCAGCAGCTTGGAACAGCTGAACACCGGGGAGCTGTTTTTT.

This clonotype occurred a few times. The chain has TRBV20-1 and TRBJ2-1; 9 bases match TRBD2. Trimming removed 0 bases from V and 7 bases from J; junction bases left unmatched: 7. Germline CDR1 DFQATT, CDR2 SNEGSKA (reference sequence). The CDR3 contains 15 residues. CDR3 DNA: TGCAGTGCTAGAGAAGGTAGCGGGGGAAATAATGAGCAGTTCTTC. It codes for CSAREGSGGNNEQFF.

This clonotype has ten or more counts. The chain couples TRBV2 to TRBJ2-3, with D perhaps matching TRBD2 (6 bases). V was clipped by 9 bases and J by 3 bases, with 19 bases between them. The V gene's germline CDR1 is SNHLY and CDR2 FYNNEI. This CDR3 contains 15 residues. CDR3 DNA: TGTGCCAGTGGGGACTCTAGGGGAGCAACAGATACGCAGTATTTT. This sequence encodes CASGDSRGATDTQYF.

This clonotype appeared many times. The chain combines TRBV7-9 with TRBJ2-1, with D uncertain. The V and J ends lost 1 base and 10 bases respectively, with 8 bases between them. Germline loops: CDR1 SEHNR, CDR2 FQNEAQ (reference sequence). The CDR3 runs 12 residues. Written as DNA, the CDR3 is TGTGCCAGCAGCTTAGAACGGTCAGAGCAGTTCTTC. It codes for CASSLERSEQFF.

The genes are TRBV23-1 and TRBJ2-7; the D gene is possibly TRBD1 (6 bases). TRBV23-1 is marked as an open reading frame, function uncertain. This CDR3 contains 15 residues. V was cut by 4 bases and J by 4 bases, with 17 bases left in between. In DNA form, the CDR3 reads TGCGCCAGCAGTCTCCGGGACCCCGGACAGTACGAGCAGTACTTC. Encoded protein: CASSLRDPGQYEQYF.